These T cell receptor beta chains were read from a single sample in a study of post-analysis software for immune sequencing data. Each CDR3 protein is one row after TCRdb ran MiXCR on the PCR reads. The sample consists of about 540,000 distinct CDR3 sequences, around a third of them appearing once. Sequenced sample: blood. These receptors all stem from a girl under 18 with multiple sclerosis. CDR3s include the opening cysteine and the closing phenylalanine or tryptophan. Each record gives: D gene, clone size, V gene, J gene, CDR3 DNA, CDR3 protein. D genes are given only for firm matches. Clone size is not always given. Where it is, it says once, few, many or a class for expanded clones.

D gene: -
clone size: -
V gene: TRBV6-6
J gene: TRBJ2-7
CDR3 DNA: TGTGCCAGCAGTTACCTGGGCGGGGCCGTCAACTACGAGCAGTACTTC
CDR3 protein: CASSYLGGAVNYEQYF

D gene: -
clone size: few
V gene: TRBV7-3
J gene: TRBJ2-3
CDR3 DNA: TGTGCCAGCAGCTGGTACGGGGGTGTTACAGATACGCAGTATTTT
CDR3 protein: CASSWYGGVTDTQYF

D gene: -
clone size: -
V gene: TRBV25-1
J gene: TRBJ2-6
CDR3 DNA: TGTGCCAGCAGTGAGGTTAACGTGTACTCTGGGGCCAACGTCCTGACTTTC
CDR3 protein: CASSEVNVYSGANVLTF

D gene: -
clone size: few
V gene: TRBV20-1
J gene: TRBJ1-2
CDR3 DNA: TGCAGTGCGTGGAACTATGGCTACACCTTC
CDR3 protein: CSAWNYGYTF

D gene: -
clone size: -
V gene: TRBV7-9
J gene: TRBJ1-1
CDR3 DNA: TGTGCCAGCAGCGCCACGGATGTTGGCACTGAAGCTTTCTTT
CDR3 protein: CASSATDVGTEAFF

D gene: -
clone size: -
V gene: TRBV20-1
J gene: TRBJ2-7
CDR3 DNA: TGCAGTGCTAGAGAAGGGGACGAGCAGTACTTC
CDR3 protein: CSAREGDEQYF

D gene: -
clone size: -
V gene: TRBV20-1
J gene: TRBJ1-2
CDR3 DNA: TGCAGTGCCAGCGTGGGCAGTGCGGGCTACACCTTC
CDR3 protein: CSASVGSAGYTF

D gene: -
clone size: -
V gene: TRBV14
J gene: TRBJ2-5
CDR3 DNA: TGTGCCAGCAGCATTGGACGGAGAAAAGAGACCCAGTACTTC
CDR3 protein: CASSIGRRKETQYF

D gene: -
clone size: few
V gene: TRBV5-1
J gene: TRBJ1-2
CDR3 DNA: TGCGCCAGCAGCTTGGGGACAGAGCTTGGCTACACCTTC
CDR3 protein: CASSLGTELGYTF

D gene: -
clone size: -
V gene: TRBV7-2
J gene: TRBJ1-5
CDR3 DNA: TGTGCCAGCAGCTTAGTTGGCAACCTGCATTTT
CDR3 protein: CASSLVGNLHF

D gene: -
clone size: -
V gene: TRBV20-1
J gene: TRBJ2-7
CDR3 DNA: TGCAGTGCTCTGGACTTTCGGTACGAGCAGTACTTC
CDR3 protein: CSALDFRYEQYF

D gene: -
clone size: few
V gene: TRBV5-1
J gene: TRBJ2-7
CDR3 DNA: TGCGCCAGCAGCTTGTTTGCAGGGGCCAACGAGCAGTACTTC
CDR3 protein: CASSLFAGANEQYF

D gene: -
clone size: few
V gene: TRBV7-2
J gene: TRBJ1-2
CDR3 DNA: TGTGCCAGCAGCCCAAGACAGAGCTATGGCTACACCTTC
CDR3 protein: CASSPRQSYGYTF

D gene: TRBD1
clone size: few
V gene: TRBV29-1
J gene: TRBJ2-3
CDR3 DNA: TGCAGCGTTGGGACCGGACAGGGGAGCCTATCAGATACGCAGTATTTT
CDR3 protein: CSVGTGQGSLSDTQYF

D gene: -
clone size: -
V gene: TRBV6-5
J gene: TRBJ1-1
CDR3 DNA: TGTGCCAGCAGTTACTCGGGAGGGTGGAACACTGAAGCTTTCTTT
CDR3 protein: CASSYSGGWNTEAFF

D gene: TRBD2
clone size: -
V gene: TRBV5-1
J gene: TRBJ2-7
CDR3 DNA: TGCGCCAGCAGCTTTTCCAGCGGGGCACTCTACGAGCAGTACTTC
CDR3 protein: CASSFSSGALYEQYF

D gene: -
clone size: -
V gene: TRBV3-1
J gene: TRBJ2-3
CDR3 DNA: TGTGCCAGCAGCCAAGATACGGGCAGCACAGATACGCAGTATTTT
CDR3 protein: CASSQDTGSTDTQYF

D gene: -
clone size: -
V gene: TRBV18
J gene: TRBJ2-6
CDR3 DNA: TGTGCCAGCTCACCAGTCGGTGGGGCCAACGTCCTGACTTTC
CDR3 protein: CASSPVGGANVLTF

D gene: TRBD1
clone size: -
V gene: TRBV5-1
J gene: TRBJ2-5
CDR3 DNA: TGCGCCAGCAGCTTCAACCTAAGACAGGGTGGGGTCCAAGAGACCCAGTACTTC
CDR3 protein: CASSFNLRQGGVQETQYF

D gene: TRBD2
clone size: -
V gene: TRBV7-9
J gene: TRBJ2-4
CDR3 DNA: TGTGCCAGCAGCGTAGCGGGGGAGGACATTCAGTACTTC
CDR3 protein: CASSVAGEDIQYF

D gene: TRBD2
clone size: few
V gene: TRBV5-5
J gene: TRBJ2-7
CDR3 DNA: TGTGCCAGCAGCTTATTTAGCGGGGGGGCCTCCTACGAGCAGTACTTC
CDR3 protein: CASSLFSGGASYEQYF

D gene: -
clone size: many
V gene: TRBV4-1
J gene: TRBJ1-2
CDR3 DNA: TGCGCCAGCAGCCAAGACCCGAATCAGAGCCCTGGAGGCTACACCTTC
CDR3 protein: CASSQDPNQSPGGYTF

D gene: -
clone size: -
V gene: TRBV20-1
J gene: TRBJ2-7
CDR3 DNA: TGCAGTGCTATCCAGGGTGCCAACGAGCAGTACTTC
CDR3 protein: CSAIQGANEQYF

D gene: TRBD2
clone size: -
V gene: TRBV7-9
J gene: TRBJ2-5
CDR3 DNA: TGTGCCAGCAGCTTAGGACGGGAGGGGGCCCAGTACTTC
CDR3 protein: CASSLGREGAQYF

D gene: TRBD1
clone size: -
V gene: TRBV5-8
J gene: TRBJ1-4
CDR3 DNA: TGTGCCAGCAGCCAGGACAGGGGCGAAGAAAAACTGTTTTTT
CDR3 protein: CASSQDRGEEKLFF

D gene: -
clone size: -
V gene: TRBV6-5
J gene: TRBJ2-7
CDR3 DNA: TGTGCCCCGGTGTGGCACCACGAGCAGTACTTC
CDR3 protein: CAPVWHHEQYF

D gene: TRBD1
clone size: -
V gene: TRBV12-3/TRBV12-4
J gene: TRBJ2-6
CDR3 DNA: TGTGCCAGCAGTTCGGGACAGGGGGCTCCAAACTCTGGGGCCAACGTCCTGACTTTC
CDR3 protein: CASSSGQGAPNSGANVLTF

D gene: TRBD2
clone size: -
V gene: TRBV12-3/TRBV12-4
J gene: TRBJ2-1
CDR3 DNA: TGTGCCAGCAGGGGGAGGGCGGGCAATGAGCAGTTCTTC
CDR3 protein: CASRGRAGNEQFF

D gene: TRBD2
clone size: few
V gene: TRBV20-1
J gene: TRBJ2-3
CDR3 DNA: TGCAGTGTAACAGCTAGCGGGTTGGCAGATACGCAGTATTTT
CDR3 protein: CSVTASGLADTQYF

D gene: TRBD1
clone size: -
V gene: TRBV12-3/TRBV12-4
J gene: TRBJ2-5
CDR3 DNA: TGTGCCAGCAGACACGAGAATGACAGGGTTCGGCAAGAGACCCAGTACTTC
CDR3 protein: CASRHENDRVRQETQYF

D gene: -
clone size: few
V gene: TRBV20-1
J gene: TRBJ2-3
CDR3 DNA: TGCAGTGCCAACATGGGGCTTACCACAGATACGCAGTATTTT
CDR3 protein: CSANMGLTTDTQYF

D gene: -
clone size: -
V gene: TRBV20-1
J gene: TRBJ2-5
CDR3 DNA: TGCAGTGCTGGACAAGTAGGACCTCCCGCAGGGGAGACCCAGTACTTC
CDR3 protein: CSAGQVGPPAGETQYF

D gene: -
clone size: few
V gene: TRBV10-3
J gene: TRBJ2-6
CDR3 DNA: TGTGCCATCAGTGAACCGCTCCCAATCGTCCTGACTTTC
CDR3 protein: CAISEPLPIVLTF

D gene: TRBD2
clone size: -
V gene: TRBV5-6
J gene: TRBJ2-1
CDR3 DNA: TGTGCCAGCAGCCCGACTAGCGGGGGGTCTAGTGAGCAGTTCTTC
CDR3 protein: CASSPTSGGSSEQFF

D gene: TRBD2
clone size: -
V gene: TRBV12-3/TRBV12-4
J gene: TRBJ2-7
CDR3 DNA: TGTGCCAGCAGCACAGGCGGACTAGCGGAGTTCTACGAGCAGTACTTC
CDR3 protein: CASSTGGLAEFYEQYF

D gene: -
clone size: -
V gene: TRBV20-1
J gene: TRBJ2-3
CDR3 DNA: TGCAGTGCTAGTCCCGCTAGCCCAAAGACAGGTACGCAGTATTTT
CDR3 protein: CSASPASPKTGTQYF

D gene: -
clone size: -
V gene: TRBV7-9
J gene: TRBJ1-1
CDR3 DNA: TGTGCCAGCAGCTTAGCAGTCCAGGGGATGGCAGCTTTCTTT
CDR3 protein: CASSLAVQGMAAFF

D gene: -
clone size: few
V gene: TRBV7-9
J gene: TRBJ1-1
CDR3 DNA: TGTGCCAGCAACATGGACGGGCCCACTGAAGCTTTCTTT
CDR3 protein: CASNMDGPTEAFF

D gene: TRBD1
clone size: -
V gene: TRBV6-6
J gene: TRBJ1-5
CDR3 DNA: TGTGCCAGCAGTTACCCCCAGGGGGGTCCTAGCAATCAGCCCCAGCATTTT
CDR3 protein: CASSYPQGGPSNQPQHF

D gene: -
clone size: -
V gene: TRBV7-3
J gene: TRBJ2-1
CDR3 DNA: TGTGCCAGCAGCTTAAAGGGGGTGGACAATGAGCAGTTCTTC
CDR3 protein: CASSLKGVDNEQFF

D gene: TRBD1
clone size: -
V gene: TRBV29-1
J gene: TRBJ2-7
CDR3 DNA: TGCAGCGTTGAACCCCCCGCGCGGACAGGGAACGAGCAGTACTTC
CDR3 protein: CSVEPPARTGNEQYF